The rows below give T cell receptor beta chains drawn from one sample of a study of CD8+CD57+ T cells in acquired aplastic anemia. TCRdb itself ran the reads through MiXCR, one entry per CDR3 protein. The data show about 58,000 distinct CDR3 sequences, approximately 54% seen once. Sequenced sample: sorted CD4+, CD8+, or CD8+CD57+ T cells (not recorded which) from PBMCs. Source of these receptors: a human donor with aplastic anemia. CDR3s include the opening cysteine and the closing phenylalanine or tryptophan. Fields, in order: V gene, D gene, clone size, J gene, CDR3 protein, CDR3 DNA. The D gene is left open where the match is weak. Clone size is stated in some rows and not others, as once, few, many or a class when expanded.

>TRBV6-2/TRBV6-3|TRBD1|many|TRBJ1-5
CASRRQGVEQPQHF
TGTGCCAGCAGAAGACAGGGTGTCGAACAGCCCCAGCATTTT
>TRBV25-1|.|once|TRBJ2-7
CASSQGLGFVYEQYF
TGTGCCAGCAGTCAGGGACTGGGGTTTGTCTACGAGCAGTACTTC
>TRBV7-2|.|few|TRBJ2-7
CASTRDKSYEQYF
TGTGCCAGCACCCGGGACAAATCCTACGAGCAGTACTTC
>TRBV20-1|.|.|TRBJ1-6
CSARGALDSPLHF
TGCAGTGCTAGAGGTGCTCTAGATTCACCCCTCCACTTT
>TRBV6-2/TRBV6-3|TRBD2|few|TRBJ2-5
CASSYLGGTNAGETQYF
TGTGCCAGCAGTTACCTCGGGGGGACTAACGCAGGAGAGACCCAGTACTTC
>TRBV7-9|.|many|TRBJ2-3
CASSSFPGVYF
TGTGCCAGCAGCTCTTTTCCGGGGGTATATTTT
>TRBV20-1|.|.|TRBJ1-1
CSATGLNTEAFF
TGCAGTGCTACAGGCTTGAACACTGAAGCTTTCTTT
>TRBV7-9|TRBD1|.|TRBJ2-7
CASSPTQDRGLEQYF
TGTGCCAGCAGTCCAACTCAGGACAGGGGGCTGGAGCAGTACTTC
>TRBV29-1|TRBD1|.|TRBJ2-7
CSVNSGTAEVGEQYF
TGCAGCGTCAACTCCGGGACAGCGGAGGTGGGAGAGCAGTACTTC
>TRBV29-1|.|.|TRBJ1-1
CSVEDLGEELEAFF
TGCAGCGTTGAGGACTTAGGGGAAGAACTAGAAGCTTTCTTT
>TRBV25-1|.|many|TRBJ2-3
CASSESERKAQYF
TGTGCCAGCAGTGAATCGGAAAGGAAGGCGCAGTATTTT
>TRBV14|.|many|TRBJ1-4
CASSRDHRQLNEKLFF
TGTGCCAGCAGCCGAGACCACAGACAGCTTAATGAAAAACTGTTTTTT
>TRBV15|.|.|TRBJ2-7
CATSTPTEYEQYF
TGTGCCACCAGCACCCCGACTGAGTACGAGCAGTACTTC